This T cell receptor beta chain was retrieved from a study of breast tumors, draining lymph nodes, adjacent tissues. This clonotype was seen ten or more times. Its cognate antigen is unknown. TCRdb reprocessed the multiplex PCR reads via MiXCR and lists one record per CDR3 protein. The sample lists about 200,000 distinct CDR3 sequences, around a third occurring once. General observations from the study: The data were judged consistent with most tumor T cells coming from lymph node and expanding in tumor. That most tumor T cells come from lymph nodes remained unproven. Luminal-like breast cancer showed significantly greater tumor-nontumor repertoire similarity than basal-like breast cancer did. Compared with lymph nodes, tumors were less diverse; compared with nontumor tissue, more.

Samples came from axillary lymph nodes draining the breast cancer. This CDR3 has 15 residues. V was cut by 5 bases and J by 2 bases, with 16 bases left in between. Sequenced: axillary lymph node tissue. The rearrangement links TRBV12-3 or TRBV12-4 to TRBJ2-7; TRBD1 might be the D (7 bases). This clonotype originated in a female donor with breast cancer. Some clones in this sample may be carry-over from other donors' samples. CDR3 nucleotide sequence: TGTGCCAGCAGTAATGCAGGGGGGACCACCTACGAGCAGTACTTC. It encodes CASSNAGGTTYEQYF.